This record concerns one T cell receptor beta chain sequence. The CDR3 has 13 amino acids. The germline V gene has CDR1 SGHDT and CDR2 YYEEEE. Trimming removed 0 bases at V and 4 bases at J, with 8 bases between. Per the study methods: Counts of nucleated cells, estimated from reference gene primer amplification, were obtained. The repertoire was sequenced with immunoSEQ multiplex PCR; TCRdb's copy has only in-frame clones and lacks some. Clone size and V and J calls were adopted from that table, with D and trimming inferred from the DNA. The table has fewer than 150,000 clones, approximately 84% seen once. This entry belongs to a study of blood T cell repertoires in COVID-19.

The clonotype was recovered from a human donor in a cohort sampled during active COVID-19. Material: peripheral blood. The V call is TRBV5-6, the J call TRBJ2-7; no firm D call. This CDR3 is CASSLAVVYEQYF. Here the CDR3 DNA reads TGTGCCAGCAGCTTGGCCGTAGTTTACGAGCAGTACTTC.